What follows describes a single T cell receptor (beta chain). This entry comes from a study of blood T cell repertoires in COVID-19. Study background: Samples taken during acute and convalescent COVID-19 were collected in the United States, Italy and Spain.

Followed longitudinally, the Seattle patients had been enrolled during active infection. Authors' data handling: Counts of nucleated cells, estimated from reference gene primer amplification, were obtained. TCRdb keeps only in-frame clones here, not all; method: immunoSEQ multiplex PCR. V and J calls plus clone size are reproduced from that table; the DNA served to infer D and trimming. Among about 170,000 clones listed, roughly nine tenths were seen once. The germline CDR1 and CDR2 sequences are SGHVS and FQNEAQ. Trimming took 6 bases from V and 2 from J, leaving 14 bases between them. The CDR3 length is 14 residues.

V usage is TRBV7-8 and J usage is TRBJ2-7, with D perhaps matching TRBD2 (6 bases). The TCR comes from a woman aged 60-75 years with COVID-19, enrolled during active disease. Sequenced material: peripheral blood. CDR3 sequence reads: CASSLRGAAYEQYF. The CDR3 bases are TGTGCCAGCAGTCTGCGGGGTGCAGCCTACGAGCAGTACTTC.